Listed below are T cell receptor beta chains from one sample, sequenced in a study of shared clonotypes between healthy human individuals. Sequencing used immunoSEQ multiplex PCR; TCRdb keeps in-frame clones, though not all of them. In the table there are around 500,000 clones, approximately 84% of which are singletons. Sequenced material: PBMCs. The receptors shown here come from a middle-aged woman in good health. Some clones in this sample may be carry-over from other donors' samples. CDR3s include the opening cysteine and the closing phenylalanine or tryptophan. Fields, in order: V gene, D gene, CDR3 length, J gene, clone size, CDR3 DNA, CDR3 protein. The D gene is left open where the match is weak. Only part of the rows carry a size: once, few, many, or a class if the clone is expanded.

TRBV30,NA,15,TRBJ1-5,NA,TGTGCCTGGAGCCCCACTACGTACGGCGGGCAGCCCCAGCATTTT,CAWSPTTYGGQPQHF
TRBV4-2,TRBD2,18,TRBJ2-3,NA,TGTGCCAGCAGCCAAATGTGGGGTAGCGGGAGTGTCACAGATACGCAGTATTTT,CASSQMWGSGSVTDTQYF
TRBV5-1,NA,15,TRBJ2-7,NA,TGCGCCAGCAGTACGGCTGCCCCGGATAGGGACGAGCAGTACTTC,CASSTAAPDRDEQYF
TRBV7-9,NA,12,TRBJ2-2,few,TGTGCCAGCAGCTTAGCCTTCGGGGAGCTGTTTTTT,CASSLAFGELFF
TRBV28,NA,14,TRBJ2-3,few,TGTGCCAGCAGTCCTGACCCTAGCACAGATACGCAGTATTTT,CASSPDPSTDTQYF
TRBV6-1,NA,15,TRBJ1-5,NA,TGTGCCAGCAGTGGGGCGGGGGTAGGCAATCAGCCCCAGCATTTT,CASSGAGVGNQPQHF
TRBV30,NA,13,TRBJ2-3,NA,TGTGCCTGGAGTGCAGAGTACACAGATACGCAGTATTTT,CAWSAEYTDTQYF
TRBV29-1,TRBD2,16,TRBJ2-7,NA,TGCAGCGTTGATGGACTAGCGGGAGGGGCAACCTACGAGCAGTACTTC,CSVDGLAGGATYEQYF
TRBV5-4,NA,17,TRBJ2-3,NA,TGTGCCAGCAGCCAAGATCGGGCTGCATCTAGCACAGATACGCAGTATTTT,CASSQDRAASSTDTQYF
TRBV7-2,NA,15,TRBJ1-5,many,TGTGCCAGCACAATGGGGGGGGCGTCAGGTCAGCCCCAGCATTTT,CASTMGGASGQPQHF
TRBV11-2,NA,14,TRBJ1-2,NA,TGTGCCAGTAGAGCCGCCGGGACCAACTATGGCTACACCTTC,CASRAAGTNYGYTF
TRBV30,NA,13,TRBJ2-7,NA,TGTGCCTGGAGGGAAACCTTCTACTACGAGCAGTACTTC,CAWRETFYYEQYF
TRBV7-9,NA,14,TRBJ2-1,NA,TGTGCCAGCAGCCGGGGGCGCGACTACAATGAGCAGTTCTTC,CASSRGRDYNEQFF
TRBV25-1,NA,14,TRBJ1-5,NA,TGTGCCAGCAGCCCCGGGGGGTCCAATCAGCCCCAGCATTTT,CASSPGGSNQPQHF
TRBV7-8,TRBD2,16,TRBJ2-7,NA,TGTGCCAGCAGCTTATTTGGGGCTAGCGGTGCCTACGAGCAGTACTTC,CASSLFGASGAYEQYF
TRBV19,TRBD2,16,TRBJ2-7,NA,TGTGCCAGTAGTACAACTAGCGGGAGGGCCCTCTACGAGCAGTACTTC,CASSTTSGRALYEQYF
TRBV7-9,NA,19,TRBJ1-3,NA,TGTGCCAGCAGCTCCACAAGGTCGGCAGCTCAAAGCTCTGGAAACACCATATATTTT,CASSSTRSAAQSSGNTIYF
TRBV15,NA,12,TRBJ1-5,NA,TGTGCCACCAGCATGGGGAGTCAGCCCCAGCATTTT,CATSMGSQPQHF
TRBV7-3,NA,14,TRBJ1-1,NA,TGTGCCAGCAGCCCGGGACCCGAGAGCGCTGAAGCTTTCTTT,CASSPGPESAEAFF
TRBV6-5,NA,14,TRBJ1-1,NA,TGTGCCAGCAGTTACAACAGGGTTGCCACTGAAGCTTTCTTT,CASSYNRVATEAFF
TRBV7-1,TRBD2,17,TRBJ2-7,NA,TGTGCCAGCAGCTTAGCACGGGTAGCGGGGTCCCCCTACGAGCAGTACTTC,CASSLARVAGSPYEQYF
TRBV7-8,NA,14,TRBJ2-3,NA,TGTGCCAGCAGCTCAGAGGGCCTCGGGGATACGCAGTATTTT,CASSSEGLGDTQYF
TRBV18,TRBD2,19,TRBJ2-4,NA,TGTGCCAGCTCACCACCGGGACTAGCGGGAGGGCCCGGCAAAAACATTCAGTACTTC,CASSPPGLAGGPGKNIQYF
TRBV7-2,NA,14,TRBJ2-4,few,TGTGCCAGCAGCTTCTTGACAGCGGTGGGCATTCAGTACTTC,CASSFLTAVGIQYF
TRBV7-2,TRBD2,15,TRBJ2-7,once,TGTGCCAGCAGCTCGAGTAGCGGGAGAGTCTACGAGCAGTACTTC,CASSSSSGRVYEQYF
TRBV27,TRBD1,14,TRBJ1-4,NA,TGTGCCAGCAGTTTAGGGGACAGGAATGAAAAACTGTTTTTT,CASSLGDRNEKLFF
TRBV18,TRBD1,14,TRBJ2-7,NA,TGTGCCAGCTCACCAAGCACAGGGGTGGACGAGCAGTACTTC,CASSPSTGVDEQYF
TRBV6-6,TRBD2,15,TRBJ2-7,once,TGTGCCAGCAGTCACTCTAGCGGGAGAATCAACGAGCAGTACTTC,CASSHSSGRINEQYF
TRBV18,TRBD2,19,TRBJ2-6,NA,TGTGCCAGCTCACCACTCGCAATAGCGGGAGGGTCTGGGGCCAACGTACTGACTTTC,CASSPLAIAGGSGANVLTF
TRBV5-1,NA,15,TRBJ1-1,NA,TGCGCCAGCAGCTTGGCGGGGTGGGGTAACACTGAAGCTTTCTTT,CASSLAGWGNTEAFF
TRBV6-1,NA,14,TRBJ1-4,NA,TGTGCCAGCAGGCCTAACAGGGCGGATGAAAAACTGTTTTTT,CASRPNRADEKLFF
TRBV19,NA,15,TRBJ2-2,NA,TGTGCCAGTAGTATATCAGCTACAAACACCGGGGAGCTGTTTTTT,CASSISATNTGELFF
TRBV28,TRBD1,14,TRBJ1-5,NA,TGTGCCAGCAGTTGGGGACAGGGAGGTCAGCCCCAGCATTTT,CASSWGQGGQPQHF
TRBV7-2,NA,14,TRBJ2-2,NA,TGTGCCAGCAGCCCAACGGCCGTAACCGGGGAGCTGTTTTTT,CASSPTAVTGELFF
TRBV10-1,NA,14,TRBJ2-3,NA,TGCGCCAGCAGTGGAACGGGACAACCAGATACGCAGTATTTT,CASSGTGQPDTQYF
TRBV6-7,NA,19,TRBJ2-5,NA,TGTGCCAGCATCCTAGGCCAATCGCTATTCCGCAGGGGAGGGGAGACCCAGTACTTC,CASILGQSLFRRGGETQYF
TRBV18,NA,12,TRBJ2-5,NA,TGTGCCAGCTCGCTAAACGAAGAGACCCAGTACTTC,CASSLNEETQYF
TRBV7-3,NA,16,TRBJ1-3,NA,TGTGCCAGCAGCTTAGGAGGACAGTTCTCTGGAAACACCATATATTTT,CASSLGGQFSGNTIYF
TRBV5-5,TRBD1,14,TRBJ1-1,NA,TGTGCCAGCAGCAGGGGGACAGGGGGCGCTGAAGCTTTCTTT,CASSRGTGGAEAFF
TRBV20-1,NA,11,TRBJ1-2,NA,TGCAGTGCTAGAAAGCAGGATATCTACACCTTC,CSARKQDIYTF
TRBV7-9,NA,14,TRBJ2-7,NA,TGTGCCAGCAGCTCAACGGACACCCACTACGAGCAGTACTTC,CASSSTDTHYEQYF
TRBV19,TRBD1,16,TRBJ2-1,many,TGTGCCAGTAGGCCTCTAGGACAGGGGGTTAGTAATGAGCAGTTCTTC,CASRPLGQGVSNEQFF
TRBV5-1,TRBD1,14,TRBJ1-1,NA,TGCGCCAGCAGCCCGCAGGGGGCTTACACTGAAGCTTTCTTT,CASSPQGAYTEAFF
TRBV5-1,TRBD1,13,TRBJ2-7,NA,TGCGCCAGCAGTTCCGGGACAGAGTACGAGCAGTACTTC,CASSSGTEYEQYF
TRBV2,NA,14,TRBJ1-3,few,TGTGCCAGCATTAAGGACCTCTCTGGAAACACCATATATTTT,CASIKDLSGNTIYF
TRBV4-2,NA,15,TRBJ2-5,NA,TGTGCCAGCAGCCCTGGAAGGGAGAATGGAGAGACCCAGTACTTC,CASSPGRENGETQYF
TRBV5-5,NA,15,TRBJ2-7,few,TGTGCCAGCAGCTTGGGGGCAGGTTATCCCTACGAGCAGTACTTC,CASSLGAGYPYEQYF
TRBV5-4,TRBD2,15,TRBJ2-1,NA,TGTGCCAGCAGCTTGCCTAGCGGGAGTAAGGGTGAGCAGTTCTTC,CASSLPSGSKGEQFF
TRBV11-2,TRBD2,14,TRBJ2-1,NA,TGTGCCAGCAGCTTATTCGCAGGGAGGGGTGAGCAGTTCTTC,CASSLFAGRGEQFF
TRBV15,NA,15,TRBJ1-4,NA,TGTGCCACCCAAGTGGGGCAGGGAAGTTATGAAAAACTGTTTTTT,CATQVGQGSYEKLFF